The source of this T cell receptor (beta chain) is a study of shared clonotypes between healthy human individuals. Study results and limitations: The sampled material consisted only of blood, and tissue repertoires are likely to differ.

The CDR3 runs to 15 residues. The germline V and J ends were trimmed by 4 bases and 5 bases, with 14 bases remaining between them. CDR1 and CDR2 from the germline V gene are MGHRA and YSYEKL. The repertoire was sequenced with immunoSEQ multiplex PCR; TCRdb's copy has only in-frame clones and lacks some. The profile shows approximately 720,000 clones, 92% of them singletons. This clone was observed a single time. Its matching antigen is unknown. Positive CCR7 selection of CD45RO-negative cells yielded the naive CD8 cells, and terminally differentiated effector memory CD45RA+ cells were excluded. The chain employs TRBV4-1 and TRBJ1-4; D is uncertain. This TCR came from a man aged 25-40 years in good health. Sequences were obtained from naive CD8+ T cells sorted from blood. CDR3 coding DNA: TGCGCCAGCAGCCCAAAGGACGGAATGAATGAAAAACTGTTTTTT. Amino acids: CASSPKDGMNEKLFF.